The sequence of this T cell receptor (beta chain) was determined in a study of T cells in women clearing cervical HPV infection. About this clone itself: The read terminates 3 residues ahead of where the CDR3 ends, so the germline J gene completes it.

Using immunoSEQ multiplex PCR, the repertoire was profiled, and TCRdb retains in-frame clones only, with some absent. The sample table sets out about 14,000 clones. J was trimmed by 7 bases and V by 2 bases; bases with no gene match: 6. The CDR3 is made up of 14 amino acids. Looked up from germline, CDR1 is DFQATT and CDR2 is SNEGSKA (reference sequence). This rearrangement joins TRBV20-1 to TRBJ2-1, with TRBD2 matching over 9 bases. What was sequenced was blood buffy coat. This clonotype was obtained from a woman aged 18 to 75 with a cervical HPV16 infection that either progressed to CIN3+ or cleared (not recorded which). The sequenced CDR3 bases are TGCAGTGCTAGAAGTAGGCTAGCGGGGAATGAG. Residues: CSARSRLAGNE. Given in full, the CDR3 is CSARSRLAGNEQFF.